The present TCR beta chain was sequenced within a study of cytomegalovirus exposure and HLA in healthy donors. Notes on this clone: Its antigen is not known.

Overall study findings and caveats: In a later analysis, V- and J-gene trimming of beta chains associated with a DCLRE1C missense variant, replicated independently. The authors considered a cluster of highly shared sequence variants likely to be a sequencing artifact. What TCR beta sequences reportedly achieved was accurate prediction of HLA-A and HLA-B alleles in most subjects. HLA alleles showed associations with about 15,000 TCR beta sequences in a later analysis, at a 0.05 false discovery rate.

The primer mix had 60 Vbeta and 13 Jbeta primers. Profiling relied on immunoSEQ multiplex PCR, and the TCRdb table lists in-frame clones only, not all of them. The sample has 100,000 to 130,000 clones, roughly 80% seen once. The CDR3 totals 12 residues. Germline V CDR1 and CDR2: MDHEN, SYDVKM. V was cut by 4 bases and J by 14 bases, with 14 bases left in between. The clonotype originates from a man aged 25 to 40 in good health and CMV-seronegative. V gene TRBV28 combines with J gene TRBJ1-4, with a possible D match to TRBD1 (5 bases). The specimen was PBMCs. This CDR3 is CASSSTREGLFF. CDR3 nucleotide sequence: TGTGCCAGCAGTTCGACCAGGGAGGGTCTGTTTTTT. Supplemented by reference TRBV28 and TRBJ1-4, the full variable domain reads DVKVTQSSRYLVKRTGEKVFLECVQDMDHENMFWYRQDPGLGLRLIYFSYDVKMKEKGDIPEGYSVSREKKERFSLILESASTNQTSMYLCASSSTREGLFFGSGTQLSVL.